The clone carrying this T cell receptor beta chain came up many times. What it binds is unknown. These data belong to a study of CD8 T cells in ankylosing spondylitis. Notes on the study in general: Disease-associated clonotypes exhibited CD8+ identity and were relatively infrequent in peripheral blood.

TCRdb reprocessed the 5' RACE reads with MiXCR, giving one entry per CDR3 protein. The sample shows more than 100,000 distinct CDR3 sequences, 11% of them seen only once. Trimming cost V 1 base and J 5 bases, with 12 bases left between them. This CDR3 is built from 14 residues. The chain links TRBV12-3 or TRBV12-4 to TRBJ2-7; D remains unclear. This sequence originates from a female donor with ankylosing spondylitis or in good health (not recorded which). Material for sequencing was blood, either unsorted or a sorted T cell fraction (not recorded which). CDR3 residues: CASSLGLGQHEQYF. CDR3 in DNA: TGTGCCAGCAGTTTAGGGCTCGGGCAGCACGAGCAGTACTTC.